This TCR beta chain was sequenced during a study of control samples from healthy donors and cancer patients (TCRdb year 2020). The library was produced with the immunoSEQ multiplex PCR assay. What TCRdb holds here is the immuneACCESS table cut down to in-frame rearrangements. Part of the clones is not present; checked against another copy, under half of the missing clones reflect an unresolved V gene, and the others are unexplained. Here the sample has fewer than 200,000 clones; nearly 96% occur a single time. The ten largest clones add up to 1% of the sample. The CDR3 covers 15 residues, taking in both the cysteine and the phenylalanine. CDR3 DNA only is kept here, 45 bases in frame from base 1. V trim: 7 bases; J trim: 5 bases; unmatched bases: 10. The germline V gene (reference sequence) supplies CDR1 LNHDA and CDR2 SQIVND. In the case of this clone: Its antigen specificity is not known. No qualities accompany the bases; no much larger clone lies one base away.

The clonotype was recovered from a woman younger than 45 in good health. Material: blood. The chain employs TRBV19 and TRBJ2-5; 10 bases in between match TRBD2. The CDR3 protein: CASTPGLAGAETQYF. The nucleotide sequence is TGTGCCAGTACCCCGGGGCTAGCGGGAGCCGAGACCCAGTACTTC.